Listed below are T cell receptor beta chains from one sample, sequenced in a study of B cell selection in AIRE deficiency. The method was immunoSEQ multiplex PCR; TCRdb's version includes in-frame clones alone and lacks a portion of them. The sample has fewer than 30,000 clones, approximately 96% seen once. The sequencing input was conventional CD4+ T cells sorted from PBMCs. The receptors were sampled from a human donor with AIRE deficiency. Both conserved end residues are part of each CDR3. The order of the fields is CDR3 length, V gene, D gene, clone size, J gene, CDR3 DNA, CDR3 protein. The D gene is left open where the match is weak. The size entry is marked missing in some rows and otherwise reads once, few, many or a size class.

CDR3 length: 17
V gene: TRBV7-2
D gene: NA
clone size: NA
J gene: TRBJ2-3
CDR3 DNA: TGTGCCAGCAGCGGACTGGTGGCGGCTTCTAGCACAGATACGCAGTATTTT
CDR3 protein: CASSGLVAASSTDTQYF

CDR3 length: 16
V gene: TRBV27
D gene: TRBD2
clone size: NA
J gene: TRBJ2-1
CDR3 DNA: TGTGCCAGCCGTCGGGGTAGCGGGATGGCCTACAATGAGCAGTTCTTC
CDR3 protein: CASRRGSGMAYNEQFF

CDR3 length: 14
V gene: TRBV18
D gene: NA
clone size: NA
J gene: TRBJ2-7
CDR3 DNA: TGTGCCAGCTCACCGGGTTCTGGGATTTACGAGCAGTACTTC
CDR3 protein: CASSPGSGIYEQYF

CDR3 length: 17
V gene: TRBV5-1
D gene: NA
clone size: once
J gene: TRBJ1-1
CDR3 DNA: TGCGCCAGCAGCTTGGTGGGGGGGATGAGAATGAACACTGAAGCTTTCTTT
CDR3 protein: CASSLVGGMRMNTEAFF

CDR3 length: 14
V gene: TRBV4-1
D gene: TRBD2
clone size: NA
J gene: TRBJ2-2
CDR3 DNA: TGCGCCAGCAGCCGACTAGCGGTTACCGGGGAGCTGTTTTTT
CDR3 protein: CASSRLAVTGELFF

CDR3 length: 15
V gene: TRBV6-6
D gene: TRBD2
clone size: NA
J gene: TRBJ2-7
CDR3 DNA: TGTGCCAGCAGTGGGTTAGCGGGGCCGGCTTCCGAGCAGTACTTC
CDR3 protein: CASSGLAGPASEQYF

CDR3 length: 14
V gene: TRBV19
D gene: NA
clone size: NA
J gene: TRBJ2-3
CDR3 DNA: TGTGCCAGTAGTATTCAGGGGAGTACAGATACGCAGTATTTT
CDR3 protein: CASSIQGSTDTQYF

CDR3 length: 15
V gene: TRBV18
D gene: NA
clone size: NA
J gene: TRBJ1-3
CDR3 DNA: TGTGCCAGCTCACCAAACGATCTATCTGGAAACACCATATATTTT
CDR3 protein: CASSPNDLSGNTIYF

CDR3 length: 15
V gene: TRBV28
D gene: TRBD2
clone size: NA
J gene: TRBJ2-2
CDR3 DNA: TGTGCCAGCAGACCGGGGGGGATTCGAGCCGGGGAGCTGTTTTTT
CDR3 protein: CASRPGGIRAGELFF

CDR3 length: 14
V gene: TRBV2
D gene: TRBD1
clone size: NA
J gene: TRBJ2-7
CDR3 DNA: TGTGCCAGCATAGGGACAGGGGGCCGAGGCGAGCAGTACTTC
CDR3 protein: CASIGTGGRGEQYF

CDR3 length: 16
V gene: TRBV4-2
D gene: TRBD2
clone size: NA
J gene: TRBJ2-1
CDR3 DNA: TGTGCCAGCAGCCAGTCAGCTAGCGGGAAATACAATGAGCAGTTCTTC
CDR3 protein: CASSQSASGKYNEQFF

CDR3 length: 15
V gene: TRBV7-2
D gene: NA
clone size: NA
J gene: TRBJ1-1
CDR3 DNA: TGTGCCAGCAGCTTACGAGGGACGGTGGGCGGTGAAGCTTTCTTT
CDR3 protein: CASSLRGTVGGEAFF

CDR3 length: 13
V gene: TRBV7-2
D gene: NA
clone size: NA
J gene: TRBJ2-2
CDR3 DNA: TGTGCCAGCAGCACCCAGGGGGGGGCGCGGTTGTTTTTT
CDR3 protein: CASSTQGGARLFF

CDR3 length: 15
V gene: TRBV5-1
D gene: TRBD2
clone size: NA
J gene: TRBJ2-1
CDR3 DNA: TGCGCCAGCAGCTTGACTAGCGGGAGTCTCTATGAGCAGTTCTTC
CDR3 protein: CASSLTSGSLYEQFF

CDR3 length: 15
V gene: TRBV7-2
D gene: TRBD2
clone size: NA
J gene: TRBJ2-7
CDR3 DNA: TGTGCCAGCAGCCTGACTAGCGGGAGGGTGAGGGAGCAGTACTTC
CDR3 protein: CASSLTSGRVREQYF

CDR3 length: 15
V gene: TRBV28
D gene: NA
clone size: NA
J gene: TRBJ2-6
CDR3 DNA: TGTGCCAGCAGTCCCAGGGTAGCTGGGGCCAACGTCCTGACTTTC
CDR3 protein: CASSPRVAGANVLTF

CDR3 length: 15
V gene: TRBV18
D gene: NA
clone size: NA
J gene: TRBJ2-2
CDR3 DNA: TGTGCCAGCTCACCCCAACGCGTATCCTCCGGGGAGCTGTTTTTT
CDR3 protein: CASSPQRVSSGELFF

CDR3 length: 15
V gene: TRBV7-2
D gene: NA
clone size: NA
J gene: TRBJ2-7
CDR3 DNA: TGTGCCAGCAGCTTAGATCAGGGGTTGACCTACGAGCAGTACTTC
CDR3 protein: CASSLDQGLTYEQYF

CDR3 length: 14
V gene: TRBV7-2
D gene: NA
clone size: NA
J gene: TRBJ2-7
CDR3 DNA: TGTGCCAGCAGCTTACTCGGGGGACCGAACGAGCAGTACTTC
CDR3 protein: CASSLLGGPNEQYF

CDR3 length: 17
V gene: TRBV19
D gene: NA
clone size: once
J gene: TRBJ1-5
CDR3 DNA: TGTGCCAGTAGTATGGCGGTCGGGGGGGGCGCAAACCAGCCCCAGCATTTT
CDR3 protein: CASSMAVGGGANQPQHF

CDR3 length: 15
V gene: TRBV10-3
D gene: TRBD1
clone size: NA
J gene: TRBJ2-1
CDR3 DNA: TGTGCCTCCGGCACGAGGGGACAGGCCGACAATGAGCAGTTCTTC
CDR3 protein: CASGTRGQADNEQFF

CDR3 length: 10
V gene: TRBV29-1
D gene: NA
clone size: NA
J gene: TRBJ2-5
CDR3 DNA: TGCAGCGTGGGTGGAGAGACCCAGTACTTC
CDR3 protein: CSVGGETQYF

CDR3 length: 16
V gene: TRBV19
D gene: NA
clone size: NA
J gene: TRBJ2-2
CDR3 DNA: TGTGCCAGTAGTACTCGGGACAAGTCGAACACCGGGGAGCTGTTTTTT
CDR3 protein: CASSTRDKSNTGELFF

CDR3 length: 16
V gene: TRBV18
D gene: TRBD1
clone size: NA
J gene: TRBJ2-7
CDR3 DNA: TGTGCCAGCTCACATTCGCCAGGGGGCGGGTTCTACGAGCAGTACTTC
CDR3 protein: CASSHSPGGGFYEQYF

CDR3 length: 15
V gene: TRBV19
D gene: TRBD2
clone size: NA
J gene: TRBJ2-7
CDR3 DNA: TGTGCCAGTAGGGGGATGATAGCGGGAACCTACGAGCAGTACTTC
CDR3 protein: CASRGMIAGTYEQYF

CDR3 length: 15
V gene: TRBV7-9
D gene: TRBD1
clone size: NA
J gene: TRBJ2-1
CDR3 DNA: TGTGCCAGCAGCCTGGGGGACAGGGACAACAATGAGCAGTTCTTC
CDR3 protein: CASSLGDRDNNEQFF

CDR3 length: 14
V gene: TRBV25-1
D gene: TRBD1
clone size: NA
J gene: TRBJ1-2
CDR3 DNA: TGTGCCAGCAGCGGACCGACAGGGACTGATGGCCACACCTTC
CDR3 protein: CASSGPTGTDGHTF

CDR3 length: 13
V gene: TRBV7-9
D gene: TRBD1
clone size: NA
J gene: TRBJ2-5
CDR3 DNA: TGTGCCAGCAGCCGGGACAGGGGTGAGACCCAGTACTTC
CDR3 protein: CASSRDRGETQYF